Below, one T cell receptor (beta chain) is given with its context. What it binds is not known. This CDR3 has 19 amino acids. Unmatched junction bases numbered 17, after V lost 1 base and J lost 4 bases. Germline assignment: CDR1 SGHRS and CDR2 YFSETQ. The data were obtained in a study of T cell responses to AZD1222 COVID-19 vaccine. Whole-study results and caveats: In a largely white British group with more females than males, clonal diversity was possibly underestimated. Vaccination with two AZD1222 doses was followed by a rise in Spike-specific TCR breadth and depth.

Method: immunoSEQ multiplex PCR; TCRdb's copy keeps in-frame clones and lacks some. The sample comprises roughly 140,000 clones, approximately 90% of which are singletons, and more than 3% rests with the top ten. The sample in question was peripheral blood, obtained 28 days after the second AZD1222 dose. This chain uses TRBV5-1 with TRBJ2-7; TRBD2 agrees at 10 bases. This TCR was sampled from an adult who received the AZD1222 COVID-19 vaccine. In DNA, the CDR3 is TGCGCCAGCAGCTTGTATTCTCTGGGTTTGACTAGCGGGTCGTACGAGCAGTACTTC. It encodes CASSLYSLGLTSGSYEQYF.